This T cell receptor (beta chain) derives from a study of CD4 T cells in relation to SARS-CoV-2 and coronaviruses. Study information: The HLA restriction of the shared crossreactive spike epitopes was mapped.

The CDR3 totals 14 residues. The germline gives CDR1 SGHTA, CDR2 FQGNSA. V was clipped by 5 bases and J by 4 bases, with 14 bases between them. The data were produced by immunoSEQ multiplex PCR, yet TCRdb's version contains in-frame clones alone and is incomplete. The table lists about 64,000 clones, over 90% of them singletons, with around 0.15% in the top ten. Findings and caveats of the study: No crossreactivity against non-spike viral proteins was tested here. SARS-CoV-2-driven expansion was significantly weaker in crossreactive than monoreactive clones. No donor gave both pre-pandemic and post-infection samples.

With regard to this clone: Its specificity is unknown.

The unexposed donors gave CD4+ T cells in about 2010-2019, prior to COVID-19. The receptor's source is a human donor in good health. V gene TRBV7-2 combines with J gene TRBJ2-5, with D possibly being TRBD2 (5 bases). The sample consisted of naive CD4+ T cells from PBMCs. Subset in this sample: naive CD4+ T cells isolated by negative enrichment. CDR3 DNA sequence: TGTGCCAGCAGCCCCCCAGCGGCCATAGAGACCCAGTACTTC. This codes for CASSPPAAIETQYF.